These 8 T cell receptor beta chains were sequenced from one sample in a study of blood T cell repertoires in COVID-19. TCRdb's copy holds only in-frame clones and misses some; the assay was immunoSEQ multiplex PCR. The table has 350,000 or so clones, about 89% seen once. Material: peripheral blood. These receptor sequences come from a woman aged 25-40 years with COVID-19, enrolled during active disease.

The chain uses TRBV5-1 and TRBJ1-2; D is perhaps TRBD1 (6 bases). The CDR3 loop spans 13 amino acids. Germline V gives CDR1 SGHRS, CDR2 YFSETQ. V lost 4 bases to trimming and J lost 4 bases, with 11 bases between them. The CDR3 DNA sequence: TGCGCCAGCAGCCCGGACAGCTCCTATGGCTACACCTTC. It yields the protein CASSPDSSYGYTF.

The chain carries TRBV28 and TRBJ1-3, with D hard to call. Trimming removed 7 bases from V and 4 bases from J, with 17 bases in between. The CDR3 consists of 15 residues. Germline lookup yields CDR1 MDHEN and CDR2 SYDVKM. CDR3 sequence reads: CASTSRTLGGNTIYF. The DNA for the CDR3 is TGTGCCAGCACGTCGCGGACTCTAGGAGGAAACACCATATATTTT.

The rearrangement links TRBV5-1 to TRBJ2-3; D ambiguous. The V end lost 2 bases, the J end lost 2 bases, and 9 bases lay between the germline ends. The CDR3 is made up of 14 amino acids. CDR1 and CDR2 (germline): SGHRS, YFSETQ. The DNA of the CDR3 is TGCGCCAGCAGCTTCCTCGAGAACACAGATACGCAGTATTTT. Encoded protein: CASSFLENTDTQYF.

The chain couples TRBV2 to TRBJ1-5; weak D call: TRBD1 (5 bases). The V gene's germline CDR1 is SNHLY and CDR2 FYNNEI. The CDR3 sequence is 14 residues long. Trimming cost V 4 bases and J 6 bases, with 13 bases left between them. CDR3 region: CASSGGGQAQPQHF. The CDR3 region has the DNA TGTGCCAGCAGTGGGGGGGGTCAGGCTCAGCCCCAGCATTTT. The variable domain in full, completed from reference TRBV2 and TRBJ1-5, reads EPEVTQTPSHQVTQMGQEVILRCVPISNHLYFYWYRQILGQKVEFLVSFYNNEISEKSEIFDDQFSVERPDGSNFTLKIRSTKLEDSAMYFCASSGGGQAQPQHFGDGTRLSIL.

The J gene is TRBJ2-2, the V gene TRBV11-3; 8 nucleotides match TRBD2. Trimming removed 3 bases from V and 6 bases from J; junction bases left unmatched: 9. The CDR3 covers 16 residues. The germline V gene has CDR1 SGHNT and CDR2 YENEEA. This CDR3 is CASSLVLAGLSGELFF. CDR3 coding DNA: TGTGCCAGCAGCTTGGTTTTAGCGGGATTATCCGGGGAGCTGTTTTTT. The full variable domain, completed using reference TRBV11-3 and TRBJ2-2, is EAGVVQSPRYKIIEKKQPVAFWCNPISGHNTLYWYLQNLGQGPELLIRYENEEAVDDSQLPKDRFSAERLKGVDSTLKIQPAELGDSAVYLCASSLVLAGLSGELFFGEGSRLTVL.

This sequence joins TRBV27 and TRBJ2-7; a weak D match, TRBD1 (5 bases). V was trimmed by 4 bases and J by 4 bases, leaving 11 bases between them. The CDR3 runs to 13 residues. Looked up from germline, CDR1 is MNHEY and CDR2 is SMNVEV (reference sequence). The CDR3 DNA reads TGTGCCAGCAGTTCAACAGGATTATACGAGCAGTACTTC. Its translation: CASSSTGLYEQYF.

V usage is TRBV15 and J usage is TRBJ2-5; TRBD2 matches 10 bases. CDR1 and CDR2 from the germline V gene are LNHNV and YYDKDF (reference sequence). The CDR3 has 15 amino acids. J gave up 7 bases and V 6 bases, and 11 bases lay outside the gene matches. Here the CDR3 DNA reads TGTGCCACCAGGAAGCTAGCGGGAGCTGCGGGGACCCAGTACTTC. Encoded protein: CATRKLAGAAGTQYF. Based on the CDR3 plus reference TRBV15 and TRBJ2-5, the full variable domain is DAMVIQNPRYQVTQFGKPVTLSCSQTLNHNVMYWYQQKSSQAPKLLFHYYDKDFNNEADTPDNFQSRRPNTSFCFLDIRSPGLGDTAMYLCATRKLAGAAGTQYFGPGTRLLVL.

V usage is TRBV25-1 and J usage is TRBJ2-5; D possibly corresponds to TRBD1 (5 bases). CDR3 length: 15 residues. Germline V gives CDR1 MGHDK, CDR2 SYGVNS. Deletions cut 1 base from V and 5 bases from J, with 14 bases between. The CDR3 reads CASSESKGMDETQYF. CDR3 DNA sequence: TGTGCCAGCAGTGAATCGAAGGGGATGGACGAGACCCAGTACTTC.